One sample yielded the 27 T cell receptor beta chains listed below, sequenced in a study of memory CD4+ T cells and cytomegalovirus serostatus. The sort gate was single viable CD3+CD4+CD8-CD45RO+ cells for memory CD4+ T cells. Only in-frame clones appear in the TCRdb table, and some are missing; sequencing was by immunoSEQ multiplex PCR. The repertoire has around 53,000 clones, 65% to 85% of them found once; the top ten carry 2%. Input material: memory CD4+ T cells from blood. These receptors were obtained from an adult in good health and CMV-seropositive.

The chain employs TRBV2 and TRBJ2-1; 11 bases map to TRBD2. J was trimmed by 4 bases and V by 5 bases; bases with no gene match: 4. The CDR3 runs 15 residues. CDR1 and CDR2 from the germline V gene are SNHLY and FYNNEI. The CDR3 DNA reads as TGTGCCAGCAGTAGTAGCGGGAGGGTGTACAATGAGCAGTTCTTC. Translation gives CASSSSGRVYNEQFF.

This clone was detected once. V usage is TRBV4-3 and J usage is TRBJ2-3, with TRBD2 matching 7 bases. Germline lookup yields CDR1 LGHNA and CDR2 YSLEER. This CDR3 spans 14 amino acids. Trimming removed 1 base from V and 3 bases from J; junction bases left unmatched: 1. The CDR3 here is CASSQGGGTDTQYF. The CDR3 coding sequence is TGCGCCAGCAGCCAAGGGGGGGGAACAGATACGCAGTATTTT.

A note on this clone: One end of the junction fails to match germline, which may point to a read error. This sequence joins TRBV11-2 and TRBJ1-2; no clear D gene. This CDR3 spans 14 amino acids. Germline CDR1 SGHAT, CDR2 FQNNGV. The CDR3 DNA reads TGTGCCAGCAGCGTGGTAGGAGGAGGCTATGGCTACGCCTTC. Translated, it gives CASSVVGGGYGYAF.

The chain uses TRBV28 and TRBJ2-1; D gene ambiguous. The CDR3 extends over 16 amino acids. V was clipped by 2 bases and J by 7 bases, with 18 bases between them. CDR1 and CDR2 (germline): MDHEN, SYDVKM. The CDR3 region is CASSLVGPNSWNEQFF. The DNA of the CDR3 is TGTGCCAGCAGTTTAGTAGGGCCTAATTCTTGGAATGAGCAGTTCTTC.

This clone appeared once. This sequence joins TRBV6-1 and TRBJ2-7, with 11 bases lining up with TRBD2. Germline V gives CDR1 MNHNS, CDR2 SASEGT. Trimming at V came to 5 bases and at J to 6 bases, leaving 3 bases not matched to a gene. This CDR3 is 13 amino acids long. The CDR3 is CASSLAGGREQYF. The DNA of the CDR3 is TGTGCCAGCAGTCTAGCGGGGGGACGCGAGCAGTACTTC.

The table lists this clone with a few counts. The J gene is TRBJ1-2, the V gene TRBV10-2, with TRBD1 as a possible D gene (5 bases). Deletions cut 5 bases from V and 8 bases from J, with 15 bases between. This CDR3 comprises 13 residues. The germline V gene encodes CDR1 WSHSY and CDR2 SAAADI. CDR3 region: CASSPLTGGGYTF. The CDR3 nucleotides read TGCGCCAGCAGTCCCCTTACAGGCGGGGGCTACACCTTC.

V gene TRBV7-2 combines with J gene TRBJ2-4; 13 nucleotides line up with TRBD2. The V and J ends lost 4 bases and 9 bases, in that order; junction bases with no gene match: 3. The CDR3 contains 14 residues. Germline CDR1 and CDR2: SGHTA and FQGNSA. Written as DNA, the CDR3 is TGTGCCAGCAGCTACGGGACTAGCGGGGCCATTCAGTACTTC. Its protein product is CASSYGTSGAIQYF.

The gene calls are TRBV19 and TRBJ2-2; the match to TRBD1 covers 9 bases. J was trimmed by 7 bases and V by 6 bases; bases with no gene match: 3. This CDR3 spans 13 amino acids. CDR1 is LNHDA, CDR2 SQIVND, per germline (reference sequence). In DNA form, the CDR3 reads TGTGCCAGTAGAACAGGGGGCATCGGGGAGCTGTTTTTT. Amino acids: CASRTGGIGELFF.

This clone was observed a single time. The chain employs TRBV30 and TRBJ2-6; D gene ambiguous. Trimming shortened V by 2 bases and J by 0 bases, and 11 bases separated the two germline ends. Germline CDR1 is GTSNPN and CDR2 is SVGIG (reference sequence). The length of the CDR3 is 16 residues. This CDR3 is CAWSPQRTSGANVLTF. CDR3 nucleotides: TGTGCCTGGAGTCCACAAAGGACCTCTGGGGCCAACGTCCTGACTTTC.

The J gene is TRBJ1-2, the V gene TRBV6-5, with 9 bases aligning to TRBD1. Germline V gene sequence: CDR1 MNHEY, CDR2 SVGAGI. With 4 bases clipped from V and 5 bases from J, the junction kept 11 bases outside the gene matches. The CDR3 is 16 amino acids. The CDR3 coding sequence is TGTGCCAGCAGTTCCTATGTCCGGGACAGGGATTATGGCTACACCTTC. Translating it yields CASSSYVRDRDYGYTF.

This clone has a handful of counts. The rearrangement joins TRBV10-3 to TRBJ2-3; 7 positions agree with TRBD2. V lost 9 bases and J lost 4; bases outside the gene matches: 13. This CDR3 is built from 15 residues. Germline assignment: CDR1 ENHRY and CDR2 SYGVKD. The CDR3 coding sequence is TGTGCCATTGGGGGGGTAGCCCGGGTCGCAGATACGCAGTATTTT. It specifies CAIGGVARVADTQYF.

This clone came up once. The chain uses TRBV30 and TRBJ2-3; the D call may be TRBD1 or TRBD2 (5 bases each). The germline V gene encodes CDR1 GTSNPN and CDR2 SVGIG (reference sequence). CDR3 length: 13 residues. V was pared by 1 base and J by 4 bases, with 9 bases between. CDR3 region: CAWSGGMADTQYF. The CDR3 DNA reads TGTGCCTGGAGTGGGGGGATGGCAGATACGCAGTATTTT.

V and J are TRBV5-1 and TRBJ2-7; no clear D. V was clipped by 4 bases and J by 2 bases, with 19 bases between them. Germline V gene sequence: CDR1 SGHRS, CDR2 YFSETQ. This CDR3 is built from 16 residues. The CDR3 loop is CASSLLPSSGTYEQYF. CDR3 coding DNA: TGCGCCAGCAGCCTCCTGCCTTCGTCTGGCACCTACGAGCAGTACTTC.

The genes are TRBV5-4 and TRBJ1-5; D gene ambiguous. CDR1 and CDR2 (germline): SGHNT, YYREEE (reference sequence). Trimming took off 0 bases at V and 5 bases at J, with 6 bases between the two ends. This CDR3 has 13 amino acids. Here the CDR3 reads CASSLGGDQPQHF. Written as DNA, the CDR3 is TGTGCCAGCAGCTTGGGAGGTGATCAGCCCCAGCATTTT.

The J gene is TRBJ1-4, the V gene TRBV11-2, with no clear D. Germline V CDR1 and CDR2: SGHAT, FQNNGV. With 2 bases removed from V and 0 bases from J, the gap between germline ends came to 10 bases. The CDR3 extends over 16 amino acids. The CDR3 DNA sequence: TGTGCCAGCAGCTTATTGATCGATCCAACTAATGAAAAACTGTTTTTT. Protein sequence: CASSLLIDPTNEKLFF. The full variable domain, its missing parts supplied by reference TRBV11-2 and TRBJ1-4, is EAGVAQSPRYKIIEKRQSVAFWCNPISGHATLYWYQQILGQGPKLLIQFQNNGVVDDSQLPKDRFSAERLKGVDSTLKIQPAKLEDSAVYLCASSLLIDPTNEKLFFGSGTQLSVL.

The chain is built from TRBV6-6 and TRBJ2-7, with 9 bases lining up with TRBD1. The CDR3 runs to 14 residues. J lost 5 bases, V lost 2 bases, and 4 bases had no gene match. Germline loops: CDR1 MNHNY, CDR2 SVGAGI (reference sequence). The CDR3 coding sequence is TGTGCCAGCAGTTACGGGACAGGGCCCAACGAGCAGTACTTC. It encodes CASSYGTGPNEQYF.

J is TRBJ2-1 and V is TRBV7-2, with 12 bases identical to TRBD2. The germline CDR1 and CDR2 sequences are SGHTA and FQGNSA. Trimming removed 4 bases from V and 8 bases from J; junction bases left unmatched: 15. This CDR3 contains 18 residues. The CDR3: CASSSSGLLAGGPHEQFF. The DNA of the CDR3 is TGTGCCAGCAGCTCCTCTGGGTTGCTAGCGGGAGGGCCCCATGAGCAGTTCTTC.

The chain carries TRBV7-9 and TRBJ2-5; 9 bases map to TRBD2. The ends lost 4 bases at V and 5 bases at J; junction bases unmatched: 8. Germline V gene data show CDR1 as SEHNR and CDR2 as FQNEAQ (reference sequence). There are 15 residues in the CDR3. The CDR3 is CASSSVGLAGETQYF. The CDR3, as DNA: TGTGCCAGCAGCTCGGTTGGGCTAGCGGGGGAGACCCAGTACTTC.

V and J are TRBV2 and TRBJ2-1; D perhaps matches TRBD2 (6 bases). Germline assignment: CDR1 SNHLY and CDR2 FYNNEI. The CDR3 covers 15 residues. V was shortened by 8 bases and J by 4 bases, with 18 bases between the two germline ends. As DNA, the CDR3 is TGTGCCAGCCTTTCAACTCCGGAGGGGTACAATGAGCAGTTCTTC. Its protein is CASLSTPEGYNEQFF.

The chain has TRBV5-8 and TRBJ2-1; no clear D. The germline V and J ends were trimmed by 6 bases and 4 bases, with 11 bases remaining between them. This CDR3 has 13 residues. Germline V CDR1 and CDR2: SGHTS, YDEGEE. The DNA of the CDR3 is TGTGCCAGCACCATGTACCAGTACAATGAGCAGTTCTTC. It is translated as CASTMYQYNEQFF.

A few counts support this clone. The CDR3 DNA follows: TGTGCCAGCTCACAACCAACGGCGGATGGCTACACCTTC. Its protein is CASSQPTADGYTF. This chain joins TRBV18 and TRBJ1-2; D remains unclear. The V gene lost 4 bases and the J gene lost 6 bases, with 12 bases spanning the gap. CDR1 KGHSH and CDR2 LQKENI come from the germline V gene. The CDR3 is made up of 13 amino acids.

V usage is TRBV5-1 and J usage is TRBJ2-7; 9 bases fit TRBD1. CDR3 length: 16 amino acids. J lost 3 bases, V lost 0 bases, and 7 bases had no gene match. The V gene's germline CDR1 is SGHRS and CDR2 YFSETQ. The chain's CDR3 is CASSLAQDRGIYEQYF. In DNA form, the CDR3 reads TGCGCCAGCAGCTTGGCCCAGGACAGGGGAATCTACGAGCAGTACTTC.

This chain connects TRBV6-8 to TRBJ2-5; 9 nucleotides line up with TRBD2. Trimming took 2 bases from V and 3 from J; bases not matched to a gene: 4. The CDR3 has 15 residues. Germline CDR1 is MNHGY and CDR2 is SAAAGT. CDR3 nucleotide sequence: TGTGCCAGCAGTTACCGTGGGACTAGCAAAGAGACCCAGTACTTC. Protein product: CASSYRGTSKETQYF.

The V gene is TRBV10-3, the J gene TRBJ1-2; weak D call: TRBD1 (5 bases). The CDR3 is made up of 13 amino acids. The V gene's germline CDR1 is ENHRY and CDR2 SYGVKD. Between the trimmed V and J ends, which lost 8 bases and 4 bases, there was a span of 14 bases. CDR3 sequence: CAISRDAGYGYTF. The CDR3 DNA follows: TGTGCCATCTCCAGGGACGCGGGCTATGGCTACACCTTC.

J is TRBJ2-7 and V is TRBV5-1, with TRBD1 identical over 8 bases. This CDR3 region has 14 residues. V gave up 4 bases and J gave up 6 bases; unmatched junction bases: 9. Germline CDR1 is SGHRS and CDR2 is YFSETQ. The CDR3 here is CASSTGQAGGEQYF. In DNA, the CDR3 is TGCGCCAGCAGCACGGGACAGGCGGGTGGCGAGCAGTACTTC.

CDR3 sequence reads: CASKGVGELFF. The CDR3 region has the DNA TGTGCCAGTAAAGGAGTCGGGGAGCTGTTTTTT. The chain recombines TRBV19 with TRBJ2-2; D call uncertain. There are 11 residues in the CDR3. V lost 7 bases and J lost 7, with 7 bases in between. Germline V gene sequence: CDR1 LNHDA, CDR2 SQIVND (reference sequence).

The genes are TRBV7-9 and TRBJ2-3; weak D call: TRBD2 (6 bases). Germline V gene data show CDR1 as SEHNR and CDR2 as FQNEAQ (reference sequence). The CDR3 contains 15 residues. V lost 5 bases and J 4 bases, leaving 16 bases between the germline ends. Here the CDR3 DNA reads TGTGCCAGCAGCGACGGGACTGATGGCGCAGATACGCAGTATTTT. This encodes CASSDGTDGADTQYF.